These T cell receptor beta chains were read from a single sample in a study of blood T cell repertoires in COVID-19. Method: immunoSEQ multiplex PCR; TCRdb's copy keeps in-frame clones and lacks some. The repertoire holds 250,000 to 350,000 clones, with approximately 91% as singletons. The sequenced sample consisted of peripheral blood. The receptors come from a woman aged 25 to 39 with COVID-19, enrolled during active disease. Each CDR3 is given with its conserved first and last residue. D genes are given only for firm matches. Not every row has a clone size; where given, it reads once, few, many or a size class.

V gene	clone size	J gene	D gene	CDR3 protein	CDR3 DNA
TRBV29-1	-	TRBJ2-1	-	CSVGLSSYNEQFF	TGCAGCGTTGGGTTGAGCTCCTACAATGAGCAGTTCTTC
TRBV6-5	-	TRBJ2-7	-	CASSYVAGRPYEQYF	TGTGCCAGCAGTTACGTTGCAGGTCGACCCTACGAGCAGTACTTC
TRBV28	-	TRBJ1-2	-	CASSLAGPGDYGYTF	TGTGCCAGCAGTTTAGCAGGGCCGGGAGACTATGGCTACACCTTC
TRBV30	-	TRBJ2-7	-	CAWSVRPGAYEQYF	TGTGCCTGGAGTGTACGTCCAGGCGCCTACGAGCAGTACTTC
TRBV6-4	-	TRBJ1-1	-	CASSDRGFRNTEAFF	TGTGCCAGCAGTGATCGGGGTTTTCGGAACACTGAAGCTTTCTTT
TRBV6-5	few	TRBJ1-1	-	CASSYRREAFF	TGTGCCAGCAGCTACAGGCGGGAAGCTTTCTTT
TRBV6-4	few	TRBJ2-1	TRBD2	CASSDGVAGGGEQFF	TGTGCCAGCAGTGACGGGGTAGCGGGAGGCGGTGAGCAGTTCTTC
TRBV11-2	-	TRBJ1-3	-	CASSRTAAGNTIYF	TGTGCCAGCAGCCGTACAGCGGCGGGAAACACCATATATTTT
TRBV6-6	-	TRBJ1-5	-	CASSYGERTTRQPQHF	TGTGCCAGCAGTTACGGCGAGAGGACAACTCGACAGCCCCAGCATTTT
TRBV7-9	-	TRBJ1-1	-	CASSLDQGGTEAFF	TGTGCCAGCAGCTTAGACCAAGGAGGGACTGAAGCTTTCTTT
TRBV2	-	TRBJ2-1	TRBD2	CASSYGTSGEQFF	TGTGCCAGCAGTTATGGGACTAGCGGGGAGCAGTTCTTC
TRBV3-1/TRBV3-2	-	TRBJ1-3	-	CASSRRETLGNTIYF	TGTGCCAGCAGTCGCCGGGAAACCCTGGGAAACACCATATATTTT
TRBV28	-	TRBJ1-4	-	CASSTPAEKLFF	TGTGCCAGCAGTACACCCGCTGAAAAACTGTTTTTT
TRBV18	few	TRBJ2-5	TRBD2	CASSPPGTTETQYF	TGTGCCAGCTCACCACCGGGGACTACCGAGACCCAGTACTTC
TRBV5-4	-	TRBJ2-7	TRBD2	CASSPSGRAHYEQYF	TGTGCCAGCAGCCCGAGCGGGAGGGCCCACTACGAGCAGTACTTC
TRBV7-2	-	TRBJ2-2	-	CASSLALSGGELFF	TGTGCCAGCAGCTTGGCTTTAAGCGGCGGGGAGCTGTTTTTT
TRBV27	-	TRBJ2-5	-	CASSPQETQYF	TGTGCCAGCAGCCCTCAAGAGACCCAGTACTTC
TRBV28	-	TRBJ1-5	TRBD1	CASSRQGTTIQPQHF	TGTGCCAGCAGCCGACAGGGGACGACTATTCAGCCCCAGCATTTT
TRBV29-1	-	TRBJ1-4	-	CSVAPGGKLFF	TGCAGCGTTGCCCCGGGGGGAAAACTGTTTTTT
TRBV14	-	TRBJ2-3	TRBD2	CASSQALAGGGDTQYF	TGTGCCAGCAGCCAAGCACTAGCGGGAGGGGGAGATACGCAGTATTTT
TRBV9	-	TRBJ2-3	-	CASSVTGNPRSTDTQYF	TGTGCCAGCAGCGTAACCGGGAACCCCCGGAGCACAGATACGCAGTATTTT
TRBV27	-	TRBJ2-3	TRBD2	CASSLLAGGGTDTQYF	TGTGCCAGCAGTTTATTAGCGGGAGGGGGTACAGATACGCAGTATTTT
TRBV4-1	-	TRBJ2-5	TRBD2	CASSQDLGLAGGEETQYF	TGCGCCAGCAGCCAAGATCTAGGACTAGCGGGAGGGGAAGAGACCCAGTACTTC
TRBV29-1	-	TRBJ1-4	-	CSVGSLNEKLFF	TGCAGCGTTGGTAGTCTTAATGAAAAACTGTTTTTT
TRBV18	once	TRBJ1-5	-	CASKSRSGLHNQPQHF	TGTGCCAGCAAGTCACGCTCAGGGCTTCACAATCAGCCCCAGCATTTT
TRBV2	-	TRBJ2-7	TRBD1	CASSVGDRNYEQYF	TGTGCCAGCAGTGTGGGGGACAGGAACTACGAGCAGTACTTC
TRBV6-5	-	TRBJ1-1	-	CASTQEPVNTEAFF	TGTGCCAGCACCCAAGAGCCCGTGAACACTGAAGCTTTCTTT
TRBV3-1/TRBV3-2	-	TRBJ2-7	TRBD2	CASSHTLGSGRDEQYF	TGTGCCAGCAGCCATACTTTGGGTAGCGGGAGGGACGAGCAGTACTTC
TRBV18	-	TRBJ1-5	-	CASSPQAGDNQPQHF	TGTGCCAGCTCACCACAGGCGGGGGACAATCAGCCCCAGCATTTT
TRBV6-5	once	TRBJ1-1	-	CASSYQDSPGQKAFF	TGTGCCAGCAGTTACCAGGACAGCCCTGGGCAGAAAGCTTTCTTT
TRBV7-2	-	TRBJ2-1	-	CASSLVGLASYNEQFF	TGTGCCAGCAGCTTGGTCGGTCTAGCCTCCTACAATGAGCAGTTCTTC
TRBV4-1	-	TRBJ2-7	TRBD2	CASSQDPGGSWSYEQYF	TGCGCCAGCAGCCAAGACCCGGGGGGTTCCTGGTCCTACGAGCAGTACTTC
TRBV18	few	TRBJ2-3	-	CASSPQGRGRGTDTQYF	TGTGCCAGCTCCCCACAGGGCCGCGGGAGAGGCACAGATACGCAGTATTTT
TRBV7-9	-	TRBJ1-1	-	CASSLEEPEAFF	TGTGCCAGCAGCTTAGAGGAGCCTGAAGCTTTCTTT
TRBV7-8	-	TRBJ2-5	-	CASSLALAPRDF	TGTGCCAGCAGCTTAGCGCTGGCTCCCCGGGACTTC
TRBV10-3	-	TRBJ1-1	-	CAISERGGGPGTEAFF	TGTGCCATCAGTGAGAGGGGAGGAGGGCCGGGCACTGAAGCTTTCTTT
TRBV28	-	TRBJ1-6	-	CASNILGGRNSPLHF	TGTGCCAGCAATATTCTCGGGGGTAGGAATTCACCCCTCCACTTT
TRBV19	-	TRBJ1-1	-	CASSMFVATAEAFF	TGTGCCAGTAGTATGTTCGTAGCAACGGCTGAAGCTTTCTTT
TRBV19	-	TRBJ2-2	TRBD2	CASSTKGLAGLNTGELFF	TGTGCCAGTAGCACCAAGGGACTAGCGGGACTAAACACCGGGGAGCTGTTTTTT
TRBV7-9	-	TRBJ2-3	-	CASSIGTLNGGQYF	TGTGCCAGCAGCATTGGGACACTCAATGGCGGGCAGTATTTT
TRBV28	-	TRBJ1-6	-	CASLDSIYNSPLHF	TGTGCCAGCTTGGACAGTATCTATAATTCACCCCTCCACTTT
TRBV7-2	-	TRBJ2-7	TRBD1	CASSKPGQGSYEQYF	TGTGCCAGCAGCAAACCGGGACAGGGATCCTACGAGCAGTACTTC
TRBV7-2	-	TRBJ2-7	-	CASSPPRAGYEQYF	TGTGCCAGCAGCCCTCCCAGGGCAGGATACGAGCAGTACTTC
TRBV5-4	-	TRBJ2-2	-	CASSRGLAATLNTGELFF	TGTGCCAGCAGTCGAGGTCTGGCCGCGACCCTCAACACCGGGGAGCTGTTTTTT
TRBV5-1	once	TRBJ1-5	TRBD1	CASSPTGDSNQPQHF	TGCGCCAGCAGCCCGACAGGGGATAGCAATCAGCCCCAGCATTTT
TRBV15	-	TRBJ2-3	TRBD2	CATSRELAGVRTDTQYF	TGTGCCACCAGCAGAGAACTAGCGGGAGTCCGCACAGATACGCAGTATTTT
TRBV27	-	TRBJ2-6	-	CASSARLHSGANVLTF	TGTGCCAGCAGCGCTAGGCTTCACTCTGGGGCCAACGTCCTGACTTTC
TRBV3-1/TRBV3-2	-	TRBJ2-1	TRBD1	CASSPLGQGVIGEQFF	TGTGCCAGCAGCCCATTGGGACAGGGGGTCATCGGTGAGCAGTTCTTC
TRBV18	once	TRBJ1-2	-	CASSPPGGRGGYTF	TGTGCCAGCTCACCACCGGGAGGGAGAGGAGGCTACACCTTC
TRBV5-1	once	TRBJ2-7	-	CASSLAGSYEQYF	TGCGCCAGCAGCTTGGCAGGGTCCTACGAGCAGTACTTC
TRBV19	-	TRBJ2-4	-	CASSIGGEPKNIQYF	TGTGCCAGTAGTATAGGGGGGGAGCCCAAAAACATTCAGTACTTC
TRBV4-2	-	TRBJ2-5	-	CASSQGGGQETQYF	TGTGCCAGCAGCCAAGGAGGCGGCCAAGAGACCCAGTACTTC
TRBV28	-	TRBJ1-1	TRBD1	CASSFRGLGTEAFF	TGTGCCAGCAGTTTCAGGGGGCTGGGAACTGAAGCTTTCTTT
TRBV24-1	-	TRBJ2-1	TRBD1	CATSDGSGTGPSSYNEQFF	TGTGCCACCAGTGATGGGTCCGGGACAGGTCCCAGCTCCTACAATGAGCAGTTCTTC
TRBV14	-	TRBJ1-2	-	CASSIDRRYGYTF	TGTGCCAGCAGCATAGACAGACGCTATGGCTACACCTTC
TRBV6-5	-	TRBJ2-7	-	CASSTTGDYYEQYF	TGTGCCAGCAGTACGACAGGGGACTACTACGAGCAGTACTTC
TRBV7-9	-	TRBJ2-1	TRBD2	CASSSEREGHNEQFF	TGTGCCAGCAGTTCTGAGCGGGAGGGCCACAATGAGCAGTTCTTC
TRBV6-5	-	TRBJ2-4	-	CATLDSSADKNIQYF	TGTGCCACCCTAGACAGTAGTGCGGACAAAAACATTCAGTACTTC
TRBV7-3	-	TRBJ1-6	TRBD1	CASSSGQGVNSPLHF	TGTGCCAGCAGCTCCGGACAGGGGGTTAATTCACCCCTCCACTTT
TRBV5-4	-	TRBJ2-7	TRBD2	CASSGSGAEYF	TGTGCCAGCAGCGGGAGCGGGGCGGAGTACTTC